This TCR beta chain was profiled in a study of early T cells in non-severe SARS-CoV-2 infection. Overall study: Alpha and beta chains were unpaired, from unsorted whole-blood bulk RNA.

The CDR3 totals 14 residues. From germline, CDR1 is SQVTM and CDR2 ANQGSEA. The V end was cut by 2 bases, the J end by 6 bases, with 14 bases between. This clonotype occurred many times. Its cognate antigen is unknown. Regarding the study as a whole: VDJdb matches were skewed toward anti-spike CD8 T cell responses.

TCRdb re-derived calls from the 5' RACE reads in MiXCR, one entry per CDR3 protein. The data contain about 60,000 distinct CDR3 sequences, around 12% of them singletons. V usage is TRBV29-1 and J usage is TRBJ2-1, with a possible D match to TRBD2 (6 bases). The sample taken for sequencing was whole blood. The source is an adult who was a healthcare worker with PCR-confirmed SARS-CoV-2 infection or an uninfected control (not recorded which). CDR3 sequence reads: CSVERSGPSNEQFF. Written as DNA, the CDR3 is TGCAGCGTTGAAAGAAGCGGGCCTTCCAATGAGCAGTTCTTC.